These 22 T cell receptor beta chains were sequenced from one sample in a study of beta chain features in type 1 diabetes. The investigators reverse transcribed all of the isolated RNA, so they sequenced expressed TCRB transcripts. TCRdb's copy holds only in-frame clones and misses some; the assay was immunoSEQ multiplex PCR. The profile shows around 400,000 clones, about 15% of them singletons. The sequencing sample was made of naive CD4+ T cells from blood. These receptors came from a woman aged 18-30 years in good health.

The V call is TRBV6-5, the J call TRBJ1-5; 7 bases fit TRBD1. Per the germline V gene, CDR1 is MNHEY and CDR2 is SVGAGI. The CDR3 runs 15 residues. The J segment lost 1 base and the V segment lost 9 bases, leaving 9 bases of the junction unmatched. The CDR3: CARPDRDWSNQPQHF. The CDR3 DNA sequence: TGTGCCAGGCCCGACAGGGATTGGAGCAATCAGCCCCAGCATTTT.

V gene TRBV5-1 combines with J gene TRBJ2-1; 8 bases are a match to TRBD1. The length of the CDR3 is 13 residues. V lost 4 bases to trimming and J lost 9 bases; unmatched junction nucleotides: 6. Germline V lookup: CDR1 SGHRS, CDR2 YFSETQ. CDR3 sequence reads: CASSLRQGSEQFF. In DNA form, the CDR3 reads TGCGCCAGCAGCCTGAGACAGGGGAGTGAGCAGTTCTTC.

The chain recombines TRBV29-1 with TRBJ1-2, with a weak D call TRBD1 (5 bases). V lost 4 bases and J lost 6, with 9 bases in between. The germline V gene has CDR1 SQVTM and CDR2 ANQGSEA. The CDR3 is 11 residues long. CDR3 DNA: TGCAGCGTTGCAGGGTCGGATGGCTACACCTTC. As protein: CSVAGSDGYTF. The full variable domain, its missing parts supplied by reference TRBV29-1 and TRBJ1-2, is SAVISQKPSRDICQRGTSLTIQCQVDSQVTMMFWYRQQPGQSLTLIATANQGSEATYESGFVIDKFPISRPNLTFSTLTVSNMSPEDSSIYLCSVAGSDGYTFGSGTRLTVV.

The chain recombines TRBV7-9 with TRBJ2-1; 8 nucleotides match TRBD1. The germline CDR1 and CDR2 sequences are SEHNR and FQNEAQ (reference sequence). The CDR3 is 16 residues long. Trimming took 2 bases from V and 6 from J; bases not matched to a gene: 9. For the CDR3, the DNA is TGTGCCAGCAGCTTAATGGGCAGGGGGCAGGTCAATGAGCAGTTCTTC. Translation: CASSLMGRGQVNEQFF.

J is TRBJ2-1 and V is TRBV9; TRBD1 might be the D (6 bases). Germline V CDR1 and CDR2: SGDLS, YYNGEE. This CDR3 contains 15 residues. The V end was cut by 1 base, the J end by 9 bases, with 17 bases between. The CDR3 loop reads CASSVQPGTSSEQFF. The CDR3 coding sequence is TGTGCCAGCAGCGTACAGCCCGGGACATCTAGTGAGCAGTTCTTC.

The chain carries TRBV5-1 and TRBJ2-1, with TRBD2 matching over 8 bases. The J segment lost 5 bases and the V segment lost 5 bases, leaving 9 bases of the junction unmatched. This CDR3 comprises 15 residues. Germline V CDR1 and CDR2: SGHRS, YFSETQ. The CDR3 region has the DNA TGCGCCAGCAGAGAGGCGAGCGGGAGTCACAATGAGCAGTTCTTC. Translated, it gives CASREASGSHNEQFF.

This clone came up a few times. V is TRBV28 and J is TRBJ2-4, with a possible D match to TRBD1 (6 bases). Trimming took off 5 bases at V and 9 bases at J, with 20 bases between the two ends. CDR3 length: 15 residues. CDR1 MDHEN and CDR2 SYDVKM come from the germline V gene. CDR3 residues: CASSRRNNRVGIQYF. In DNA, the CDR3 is TGTGCCAGCAGTCGACGCAACAACAGGGTTGGCATTCAGTACTTC.

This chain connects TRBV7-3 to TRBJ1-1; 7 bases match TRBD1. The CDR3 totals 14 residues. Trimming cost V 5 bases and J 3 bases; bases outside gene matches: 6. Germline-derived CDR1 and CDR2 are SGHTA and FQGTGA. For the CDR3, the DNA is TGTGCCAGCAGCCGGACTACAGGGGACACTGAAGCTTTCTTT. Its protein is CASSRTTGDTEAFF.

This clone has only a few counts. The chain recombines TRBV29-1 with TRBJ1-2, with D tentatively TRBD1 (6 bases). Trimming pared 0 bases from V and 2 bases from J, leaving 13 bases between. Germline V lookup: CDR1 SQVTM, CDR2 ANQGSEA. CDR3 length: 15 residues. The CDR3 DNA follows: TGCAGCGTTGAAGAACAGGGTCCAAGGAACTATGGCTACACCTTC. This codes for CSVEEQGPRNYGYTF. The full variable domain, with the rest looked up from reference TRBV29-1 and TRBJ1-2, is SAVISQKPSRDICQRGTSLTIQCQVDSQVTMMFWYRQQPGQSLTLIATANQGSEATYESGFVIDKFPISRPNLTFSTLTVSNMSPEDSSIYLCSVEEQGPRNYGYTFGSGTRLTVV.

The CDR3, as DNA: TGTGCCACTAATAGGGGGAGGGACGAGCAGTACTTC. Protein: CATNRGRDEQYF. This chain joins TRBV2 and TRBJ2-7, with D maybe TRBD2 (7 bases). The ends were cut back, 10 bases at V and 5 bases at J, with 15 bases in the middle. Germline lookup yields CDR1 SNHLY and CDR2 FYNNEI. There are 12 residues in the CDR3.

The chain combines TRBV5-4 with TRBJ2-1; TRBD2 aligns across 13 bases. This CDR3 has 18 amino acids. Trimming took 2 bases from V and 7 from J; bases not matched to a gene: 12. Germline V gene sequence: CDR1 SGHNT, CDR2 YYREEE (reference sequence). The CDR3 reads CASSFRILLAGGSNEQFF. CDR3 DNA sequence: TGTGCCAGCAGCTTCCGGATACTACTAGCGGGAGGGTCAAATGAGCAGTTCTTC.

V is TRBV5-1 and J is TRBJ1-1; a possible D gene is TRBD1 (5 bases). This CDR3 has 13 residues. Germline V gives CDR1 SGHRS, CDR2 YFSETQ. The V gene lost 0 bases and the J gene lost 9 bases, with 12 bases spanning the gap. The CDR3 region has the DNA TGCGCCAGCAGCTTGGCTACAGGTGGGAAAGCTTTCTTT. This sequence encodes CASSLATGGKAFF.

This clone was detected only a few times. In DNA, the CDR3 is TGTGCCAGCTCGTCCAAGGGGTCAGGGGCCAACGTCCTGACTTTC. This translates into CASSSKGSGANVLTF. The chain joins TRBV18 to TRBJ2-6; a possible D gene is TRBD1 (5 bases). The germline V and J ends were trimmed by 6 bases and 4 bases, with 13 bases remaining between them. CDR1 and CDR2 from the germline V gene are KGHSH and LQKENI. This CDR3 has 15 residues.

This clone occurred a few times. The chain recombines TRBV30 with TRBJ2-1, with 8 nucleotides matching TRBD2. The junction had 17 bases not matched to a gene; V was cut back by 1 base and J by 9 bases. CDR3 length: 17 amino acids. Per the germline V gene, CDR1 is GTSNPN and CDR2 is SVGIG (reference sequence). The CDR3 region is CAWSEGGKGLASGEQFF. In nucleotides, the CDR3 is TGTGCCTGGAGTGAGGGTGGGAAAGGACTAGCAAGCGGTGAGCAGTTCTTC.

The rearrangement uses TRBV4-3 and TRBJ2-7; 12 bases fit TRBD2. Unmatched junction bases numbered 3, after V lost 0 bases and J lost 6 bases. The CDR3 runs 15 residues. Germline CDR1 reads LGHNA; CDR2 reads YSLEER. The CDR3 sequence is CASSQEASGRGEQYF. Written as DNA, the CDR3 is TGCGCCAGCAGCCAAGAGGCTAGCGGGAGGGGCGAGCAGTACTTC.

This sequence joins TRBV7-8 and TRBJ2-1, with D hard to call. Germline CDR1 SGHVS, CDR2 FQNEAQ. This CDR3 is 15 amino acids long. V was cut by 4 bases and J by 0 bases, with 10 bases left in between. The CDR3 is CASSSFGSSYNEQFF. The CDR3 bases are TGTGCCAGCAGCTCCTTCGGTAGCTCCTACAATGAGCAGTTCTTC. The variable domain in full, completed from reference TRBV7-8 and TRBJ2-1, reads GAGVSQSPRYKVAKRGQDVALRCDPISGHVSLFWYQQALGQGPEFLTYFQNEAQLDKSGLPSDRFFAERPEGSVSTLKIQRTQQEDSAVYLCASSSFGSSYNEQFFGPGTRLTVL.

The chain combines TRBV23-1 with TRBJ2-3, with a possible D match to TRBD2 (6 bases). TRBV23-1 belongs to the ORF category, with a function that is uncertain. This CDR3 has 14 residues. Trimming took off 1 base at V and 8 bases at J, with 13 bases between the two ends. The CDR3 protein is CASSQFGGTGTQYF. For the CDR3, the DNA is TGCGCCAGCAGTCAATTTGGGGGGACTGGTACGCAGTATTTT.

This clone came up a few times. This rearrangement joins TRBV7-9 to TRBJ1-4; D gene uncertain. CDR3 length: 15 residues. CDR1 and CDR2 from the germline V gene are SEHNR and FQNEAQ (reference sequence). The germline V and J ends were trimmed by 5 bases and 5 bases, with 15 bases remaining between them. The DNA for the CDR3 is TGTGCCAGCAGCCCCGCGGTCCAGTACAATGAAAAACTGTTTTTT. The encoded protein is CASSPAVQYNEKLFF.

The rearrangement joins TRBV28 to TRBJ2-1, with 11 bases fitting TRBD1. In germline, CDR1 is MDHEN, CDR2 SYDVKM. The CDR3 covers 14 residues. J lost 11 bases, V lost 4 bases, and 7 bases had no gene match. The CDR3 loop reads CASSSPDRGQKQFF. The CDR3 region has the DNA TGTGCCAGCAGTTCCCCGGACAGGGGGCAAAAGCAGTTCTTC.

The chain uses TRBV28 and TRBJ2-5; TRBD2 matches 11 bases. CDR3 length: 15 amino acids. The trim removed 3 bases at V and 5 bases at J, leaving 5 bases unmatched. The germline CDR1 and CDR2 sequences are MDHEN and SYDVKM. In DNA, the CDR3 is TGTGCCAGCAGTTTTACTAGCGGGAGAGGGGAGACCCAGTACTTC. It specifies CASSFTSGRGETQYF.

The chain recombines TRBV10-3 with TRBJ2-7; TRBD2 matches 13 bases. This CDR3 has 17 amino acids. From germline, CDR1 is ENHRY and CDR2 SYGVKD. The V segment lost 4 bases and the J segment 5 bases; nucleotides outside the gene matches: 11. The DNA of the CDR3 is TGTGCCATCAGTGGATCTGGACTAGCGGGAGCGGGGAACGAGCAGTACTTC. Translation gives CAISGSGLAGAGNEQYF.

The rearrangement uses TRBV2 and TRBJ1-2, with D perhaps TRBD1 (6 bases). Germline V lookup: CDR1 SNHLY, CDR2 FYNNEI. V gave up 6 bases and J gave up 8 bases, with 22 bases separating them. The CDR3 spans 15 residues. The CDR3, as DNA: TGTGCCAGCAGGAGAGGGGACACGGGTATCGGCGGCTACACCTTC. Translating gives CASRRGDTGIGGYTF. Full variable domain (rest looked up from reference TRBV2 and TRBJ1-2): EPEVTQTPSHQVTQMGQEVILRCVPISNHLYFYWYRQILGQKVEFLVSFYNNEISEKSEIFDDQFSVERPDGSNFTLKIRSTKLEDSAMYFCASRRGDTGIGGYTFGSGTRLTVV.